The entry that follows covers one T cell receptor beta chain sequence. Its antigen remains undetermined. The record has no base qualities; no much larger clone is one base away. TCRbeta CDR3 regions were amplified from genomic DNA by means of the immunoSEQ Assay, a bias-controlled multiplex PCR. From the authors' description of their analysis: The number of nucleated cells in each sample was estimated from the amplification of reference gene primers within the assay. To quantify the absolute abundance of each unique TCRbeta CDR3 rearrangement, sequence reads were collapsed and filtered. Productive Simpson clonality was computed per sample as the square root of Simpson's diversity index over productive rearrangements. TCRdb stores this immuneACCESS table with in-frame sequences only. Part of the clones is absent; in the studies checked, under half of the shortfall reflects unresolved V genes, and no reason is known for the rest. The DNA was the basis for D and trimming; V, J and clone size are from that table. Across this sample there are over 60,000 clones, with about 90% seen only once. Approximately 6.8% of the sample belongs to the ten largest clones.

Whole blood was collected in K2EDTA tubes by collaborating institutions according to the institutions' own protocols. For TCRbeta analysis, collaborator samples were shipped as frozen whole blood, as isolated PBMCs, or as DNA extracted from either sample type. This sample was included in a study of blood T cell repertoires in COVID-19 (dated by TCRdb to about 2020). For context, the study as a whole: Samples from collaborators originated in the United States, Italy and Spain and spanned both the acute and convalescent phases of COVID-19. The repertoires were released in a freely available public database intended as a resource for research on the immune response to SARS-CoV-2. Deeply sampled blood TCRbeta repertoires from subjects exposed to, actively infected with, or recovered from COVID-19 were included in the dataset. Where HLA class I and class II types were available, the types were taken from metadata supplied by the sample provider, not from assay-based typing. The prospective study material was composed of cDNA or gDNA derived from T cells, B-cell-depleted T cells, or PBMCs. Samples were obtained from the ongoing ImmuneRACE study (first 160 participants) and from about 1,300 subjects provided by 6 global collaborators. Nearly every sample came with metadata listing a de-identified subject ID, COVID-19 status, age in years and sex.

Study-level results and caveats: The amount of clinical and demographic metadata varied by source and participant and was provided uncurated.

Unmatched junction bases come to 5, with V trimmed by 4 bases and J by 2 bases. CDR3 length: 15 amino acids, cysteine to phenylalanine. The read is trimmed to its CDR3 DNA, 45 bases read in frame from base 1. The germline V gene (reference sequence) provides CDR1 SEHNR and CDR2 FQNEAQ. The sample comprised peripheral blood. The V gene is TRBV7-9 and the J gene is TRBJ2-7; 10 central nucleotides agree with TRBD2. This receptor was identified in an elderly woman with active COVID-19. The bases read TGTGCCAGCAGCTACGGACTAGCGGCAACCTACGAGCAGTACTTC. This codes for CASSYGLAATYEQYF.